Presented here are 15 T cell receptor beta chains from one specimen sequenced in a study of cytomegalovirus exposure and HLA in healthy donors. Some clones are missing from TCRdb's copy, which holds only in-frame ones; the method was immunoSEQ multiplex PCR. The sample contains some 160,000 clones, about nine tenths of which appear only once. The sample taken for sequencing was PBMCs. All receptors derive from a man aged 18 to 29 in good health and CMV-seronegative.

In nucleotides, the CDR3 is TGCGCCAGCAGAGCCGACAGGGGGGTGAAAGAGACCCAGTACTTC. Translating it yields CASRADRGVKETQYF. This chain uses TRBV5-1 with TRBJ2-5; 9 positions agree with TRBD1. Looked up from germline, CDR1 is SGHRS and CDR2 is YFSETQ. The CDR3 runs 15 residues. The junction had 8 bases not matched to a gene; V was cut back by 5 bases and J by 3 bases.

This sequence joins TRBV27 and TRBJ1-6; no reliable D call. The CDR3 runs to 12 residues. Germline CDR1 MNHEY, CDR2 SMNVEV (reference sequence). Trimming took 3 bases from V and 9 from J, leaving 6 bases between them. CDR3 residues: CASSFPGSPLHF. The CDR3 coding sequence is TGTGCCAGCAGTTTTCCAGGTTCACCCCTCCACTTT.

The V gene is TRBV9, the J gene TRBJ1-2; tentative D call: TRBD1 (6 bases). This CDR3 comprises 15 residues. Germline CDR1 SGDLS, CDR2 YYNGEE. V lost 0 bases to trimming and J lost 7 bases, with 16 bases between them. The CDR3 DNA follows: TGTGCCAGCAGCGTAGAATCAGGGGAGTATGGTGGCTACACCTTC. As protein: CASSVESGEYGGYTF.

This CDR3 is CAWSETGPNQPQHF. The CDR3 region has the DNA TGTGCCTGGAGCGAAACAGGGCCGAATCAGCCCCAGCATTTT. This chain connects TRBV30 to TRBJ1-5, with D perhaps TRBD1 (6 bases). The CDR3 has 14 amino acids. In germline, CDR1 is GTSNPN, CDR2 SVGIG (reference sequence). V gave up 3 bases and J gave up 4 bases, with 13 bases separating them.

V gene TRBV30 combines with J gene TRBJ1-4, with 8 bases that match TRBD1. The V and J ends lost 0 bases and 4 bases, in that order; junction bases with no gene match: 1. Germline-derived CDR1 and CDR2 are GTSNPN and SVGIG (reference sequence). The CDR3 length is 14 residues. In DNA, the CDR3 is TGTGCCTGGAGTGTACAGGGGGGTAATGAAAAACTGTTTTTT. Protein sequence: CAWSVQGGNEKLFF.

The V call is TRBV5-1, the J call TRBJ1-2, with TRBD1 matching 7 bases. The CDR3 has 12 amino acids. Germline V lookup: CDR1 SGHRS, CDR2 YFSETQ. Trimming at V came to 5 bases and at J to 6 bases, leaving 4 bases not matched to a gene. The CDR3 spells CASSGQEHGYTF. The CDR3, as DNA: TGCGCCAGCAGTGGACAGGAGCATGGCTACACCTTC.

Note on this clone: Because it lacks the conserved phenylalanine or tryptophan at the end, this CDR3 is likely a read error. The limits of the CDR3 on the DNA are not certain, so only TCRdb's listed CDR3 is given. J is TRBJ2-7 and V is TRBV21-1; TRBD2, the table's D call, lacks a check against the DNA. TRBV21-1 is recorded as a pseudogene. A total of 10 residues make up the CDR3, ends included. The CDR3 here is CASSTLPGLL.

This clone was detected once. Its ends do not fully match the called genes, so a read error is possible. The chain combines TRBV6-5 with TRBJ2-7; TRBD1 aligns across 7 bases. CDR1 MNHEY and CDR2 SVGAGI come from the germline V gene. CDR3 length: 14 amino acids. CDR3 in amino acids: CASSTGQMSSEQYF. The CDR3 DNA reads as TGTGCCAGCAGTACGGGACAGATGTCCTCCGAGCAGTACTTC.

The chain couples TRBV5-4 to TRBJ1-3; 10 bases align to TRBD1. The CDR3 consists of 18 residues. V shed 1 base and J 0 bases; nucleotides not matched to a gene: 7. Germline V gene sequence: CDR1 SGHNT, CDR2 YYREEE (reference sequence). The CDR3 sequence is CASSLLGQGSVSGNTIYF. The CDR3 DNA is TGTGCCAGCAGCTTGTTGGGACAGGGGTCCGTCTCTGGAAACACCATATATTTT.

This chain uses TRBV18 with TRBJ1-1, with a weak D call TRBD1 (6 bases). The CDR3 runs 15 residues. V lost 0 bases to trimming and J lost 1 base, with 9 bases between them. CDR1 is KGHSH and CDR2 is LQKENI in the germline V gene. CDR3 region: CASSPPRGWNTEAFF. In DNA, the CDR3 is TGTGCCAGCTCACCACCGAGGGGGTGGAACACTGAAGCTTTCTTT.

The J gene is TRBJ1-3, the V gene TRBV19; no clear D. The CDR3 is 16 amino acids. Germline lookup yields CDR1 LNHDA and CDR2 SQIVND (reference sequence). Trimming removed 2 bases at V and 0 bases at J, with 11 bases between. For the CDR3, the DNA is TGTGCCAGTAGTATACTAGTCGGGAGCTCTGGAAACACCATATATTTT. Translated, it gives CASSILVGSSGNTIYF.

The genes are TRBV19 and TRBJ1-5, with D possibly being TRBD1 (6 bases). The V gene lost 9 bases and the J gene lost 0 bases, with 24 bases spanning the gap. The CDR3 consists of 18 residues. CDR1 and CDR2 (germline): LNHDA, SQIVND (reference sequence). The CDR3 sequence is CASSRRPQGMSSNQPQHF. The CDR3 DNA reads as TGTGCCAGCAGTCGGCGCCCGCAGGGGATGAGTAGCAATCAGCCCCAGCATTTT.

This chain joins TRBV5-1 and TRBJ1-3; TRBD1 matches 8 bases. The CDR3 sequence is 15 residues long. V trimming: 7 bases; J trimming: 0 bases; junction bases outside the gene matches: 6. Per germline, CDR1 SGHRS and CDR2 YFSETQ. The CDR3 DNA reads TGCGCCAGCGCAGGGGGCCCAAGCTCTGGAAACACCATATATTTT. This sequence encodes CASAGGPSSGNTIYF.

The chain combines TRBV29-1 with TRBJ2-4; D might be TRBD1 (5 bases). The CDR3 length is 16 residues. CDR1 and CDR2 (germline): SQVTM, ANQGSEA. V dropped 4 bases and J dropped 1 base, with 17 bases sitting between them. The CDR3 bases are TGCAGCGTTGTGTCCGCAGGGATGCGGGCCAAAAACATTCAGTACTTC. Translating it yields CSVVSAGMRAKNIQYF.

The chain combines TRBV27 with TRBJ2-7, with D perhaps TRBD1 (5 bases). Germline CDR1 reads MNHEY; CDR2 reads SMNVEV (reference sequence). The CDR3 is 14 residues long. V lost 5 bases and J lost 0, with 11 bases in between. The CDR3 nucleotides are TGTGCCAGCAGTCAGGCAGGGCCCTCCTACGAGCAGTACTTC. This sequence encodes CASSQAGPSYEQYF.